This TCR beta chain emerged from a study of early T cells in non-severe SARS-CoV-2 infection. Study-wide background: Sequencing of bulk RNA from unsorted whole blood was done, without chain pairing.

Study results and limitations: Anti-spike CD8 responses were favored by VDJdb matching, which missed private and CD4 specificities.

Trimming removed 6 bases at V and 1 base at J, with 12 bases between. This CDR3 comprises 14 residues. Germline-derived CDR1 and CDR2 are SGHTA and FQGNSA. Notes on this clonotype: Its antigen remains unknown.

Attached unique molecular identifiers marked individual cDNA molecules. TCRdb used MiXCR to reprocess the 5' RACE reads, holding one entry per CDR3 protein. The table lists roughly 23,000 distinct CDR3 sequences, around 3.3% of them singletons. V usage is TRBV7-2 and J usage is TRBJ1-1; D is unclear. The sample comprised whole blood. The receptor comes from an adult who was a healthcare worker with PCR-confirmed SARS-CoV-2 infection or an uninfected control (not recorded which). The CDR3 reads CASRGGPRNTEAFF. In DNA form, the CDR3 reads TGTGCCAGCAGGGGTGGGCCCAGGAACACTGAAGCTTTCTTT.